The 32 T cell receptor beta chains below were found in one sample sequenced in a study of blood T cells in healthy people across ages (dated by TCRdb to between 2014 and 2017). Library preparation employed 5' RACE. Instrument used: Illumina HiSeq 2500. The second PCR ran for about 7 to 11 cycles and used a J-beta primer mix along with a sample-barcoded 5' primer. TCRdb ran its own pipeline on the public reads, namely fastp trimming at Q25 and MiXCR clone calling, and kept in-frame beta chains. Rows merge per CDR3 protein into single entries with the most common DNA and genes. The sample yields roughly 860,000 distinct CDR3 sequences; 62% were counted once. The ten largest clones add up to about a quarter of the sample. The sample taken for sequencing was blood. These receptors were obtained from a man aged 30 to 45 in good health.

In its sample, this clonotype was seen many times. At one end the junction does not follow the germline gene, possibly because of a read error. This chain connects TRBV3-1 to TRBJ2-7; D is perhaps TRBD2 (7 bases). This CDR3 is 14 amino acids long. Germline CDR1 is LGHDT and CDR2 is YNNKEL (reference sequence). CDR3 sequence (DNA): TGCGCCAGCAGCCAAGGGGGGGGACCCTACGAGCAGTACTTC. The encoded protein is CASSQGGGPYEQYF.

The chain joins TRBV28 to TRBJ2-4; 9 bases agree with TRBD1. The J call may be mistaken, given a closer DNA end match to TRBJ2-7. The germline V gene has CDR1 MDHEN and CDR2 SYDVKM. This CDR3 is built from 13 residues. CDR3 protein: CASRGTGLSEQYF. In nucleotides, the CDR3 is TGTGCCAGCAGGGGGACAGGGTTGAGCGAGCAGTACTTC.

In regard to this clonotype: At one boundary the junction diverges from the germline segment, which might be a read error. The V and J genes are TRBV7-9 and TRBJ2-3, with unresolved D. CDR1 SEHNR and CDR2 FQNEAQ come from the germline V gene (reference sequence). CDR3 length equals 12 residues. CDR3 sequence: CASSLAGDTEYF. Here the CDR3 DNA reads TGTGCCAGCAGCTTAGCCGGAGATACGGAGTATTTT. The variable domain in full, completed from reference TRBV7-9 and TRBJ2-3, reads DTGVSQNPRHKITKRGQNVTFRCDPISEHNRLYWYRQTLGQGPEFLTYFQNEAQLEKSRLLSDRFSAERPKGSFSTLEIQRTEQGDSAMYLCASSLAGDTEYFGPGTRLTVL.

CDR3 nucleotide sequence: TGTGCCAGCAGCCCGAGGGGGGGCGCAACTTCCGATTCCTACGAGCAGTACTTC. As protein: CASSPRGGATSDSYEQYF. This rearrangement joins TRBV3-1 to TRBJ2-7, with TRBD2 as a possible D gene (7 bases). This CDR3 has 18 residues. Germline assignment: CDR1 LGHDT and CDR2 YNNKEL (reference sequence). V was cut by 4 bases and J by 1 base, with 23 bases left in between.

The genes are TRBV5-1 and TRBJ2-7; tentative D call: TRBD1 (6 bases). V was clipped by 5 bases and J by 0 bases, with 15 bases between them. Germline V gene sequence: CDR1 SGHRS, CDR2 YFSETQ. The CDR3 spans 15 residues. This chain's CDR3 is CASRDQGSYSYEQYF. The CDR3 DNA reads as TGCGCCAGCAGGGATCAGGGGTCTTACTCCTACGAGCAGTACTTC.

The J gene is TRBJ1-2, the V gene TRBV6-6; 9 bases agree with TRBD1. Germline trimming cut 6 bases from V and 4 bases from J; bases unmatched to any gene: 3. Germline CDR1 MNHNY, CDR2 SVGAGI (reference sequence). The CDR3 totals 13 residues. CDR3 in DNA: TGTGCCAGCAGGCGGGGACAGGGCTATGGCTACACCTTC. It codes for CASRRGQGYGYTF.

This clonotype was detected only once. The CDR3 loop reads CSARLGTGGGSAEAFF. DNA for the CDR3: TGCAGTGCCCGTTTAGGAACTGGGGGTGGGAGCGCTGAAGCTTTCTTT. This rearrangement joins TRBV20-1 to TRBJ1-1; D is possibly TRBD1 (5 bases). V lost 6 bases and J 6 bases, leaving 26 bases between the germline ends. The CDR3 is 16 residues long. Germline V gene sequence: CDR1 DFQATT, CDR2 SNEGSKA (reference sequence).

The rearrangement uses TRBV21-1 and TRBJ1-5; the table calls TRBD1, which could not be checked here. TRBV21-1 is shown as a pseudogene. This CDR3 is built from 15 residues. The CDR3 DNA reads as TGTGCCAGCAGCCCTCGGGGTGGTTCGGGACCGCCCCAGCATTTT. This translates into CASSPRGGSGPPQHF.

J is TRBJ2-1 and V is TRBV20-1, with TRBD1 matching 7 bases. V lost 6 bases, J lost 6 bases, and 14 bases stayed unmatched. The CDR3 contains 15 residues. The germline V gene has CDR1 DFQATT and CDR2 SNEGSKA (reference sequence). The CDR3 bases are TGCAGTGCCAAACCCCTCCTACAGGGGATCAATGAGCAGTTCTTC. Amino acids: CSAKPLLQGINEQFF.

The chain recombines TRBV4-3 with TRBJ2-7; 7 positions match TRBD2. Germline loops: CDR1 LGHNA, CDR2 YSLEER. V was pared by 0 bases and J by 1 base, with 3 bases of the junction left unmatched. This CDR3 spans 15 amino acids. CDR3 loop: CASSQDAGASYEQYF. CDR3 nucleotides: TGCGCCAGCAGCCAAGACGCGGGAGCATCCTACGAGCAGTACTTC.

This chain links TRBV30 with TRBJ2-3; D perhaps matches TRBD1 (6 bases). Trimming cost V 4 bases and J 6 bases, with 17 bases left between them. The CDR3 contains 14 residues. In germline, CDR1 is GTSNPN, CDR2 SVGIG (reference sequence). Here the CDR3 DNA reads TGTGCCTGGAACCGACAGGAGGTGGGGGATACGCAGTATTTT. This gives the protein CAWNRQEVGDTQYF.

The rearrangement uses TRBV7-9 and TRBJ1-5; D remains ambiguous. This CDR3 has 12 residues. Germline-derived CDR1 and CDR2 are SEHNR and FQNEAQ (reference sequence). V shed 5 bases and J shed 5 bases, with 7 bases lying between them. The CDR3, as DNA: TGTGCCAGCAGCGCCTTGGATCAGCCCCAGCATTTT. It is translated as CASSALDQPQHF.

This clonotype was counted a few times. The gene calls are TRBV9 and TRBJ1-2, with 9 bases matching TRBD1. The CDR3 sequence is 16 residues long. Looked up from germline, CDR1 is SGDLS and CDR2 is YYNGEE. V dropped 2 bases and J dropped 3; count of bases not matched to a gene: 8. The DNA for the CDR3 is TGTGCCAGCAGCGTTTCCCGGACAGGGGAGGACTATGGCTACACCTTC. Amino acids: CASSVSRTGEDYGYTF.

The chain links TRBV20-1 to TRBJ2-1; 11 nucleotides line up with TRBD2. The ends lost 4 bases at V and 10 bases at J; junction bases unmatched: 12. Germline V gene lookup returns CDR1 DFQATT and CDR2 SNEGSKA (reference sequence). The CDR3 has 15 residues. Here the CDR3 reads CSATRLAGYPGEQFF. CDR3 bases: TGCAGTGCTACGCGACTAGCGGGGTACCCTGGAGAGCAGTTCTTC.

The rearrangement uses TRBV4-3 and TRBJ2-3; TRBD2 might be the D (6 bases). CDR1 LGHNA and CDR2 YSLEER come from the germline V gene. V dropped 0 bases and J dropped 0 bases, with 22 bases sitting between them. This CDR3 spans 20 amino acids. The CDR3 region has the DNA TGCGCCAGCAGCCAAGAGTACGGTGGAGGGGTGGTAGCTAGCACAGATACGCAGTATTTT. Translated, it gives CASSQEYGGGVVASTDTQYF.

This clonotype appeared a few times. The genes are TRBV10-3 and TRBJ2-5; a weak D match, TRBD1 (6 bases). The CDR3 length is 14 residues. V lost 3 bases and J 4 bases, leaving 12 bases between the germline ends. From germline, CDR1 is ENHRY and CDR2 SYGVKD. The CDR3 DNA reads as TGTGCCATCAGTGACGTAACAGGGACAGAGACCCAGTACTTC. It yields the protein CAISDVTGTETQYF.

The chain employs TRBV27 and TRBJ2-3; no definite D call. Germline V gene data show CDR1 as MNHEY and CDR2 as SMNVEV (reference sequence). Trimming cost V 3 bases and J 2 bases, with 9 bases left between them. The CDR3 has 14 amino acids. The CDR3 DNA follows: TGTGCCAGCAGTTTCCGGAGCGACACAGATACGCAGTATTTT. Protein sequence: CASSFRSDTDTQYF.

The chain employs TRBV7-9 and TRBJ1-1, with D possibly TRBD1 on 6 matching bases. This CDR3 is built from 14 residues. Germline V gene lookup returns CDR1 SEHNR and CDR2 FQNEAQ (reference sequence). The germline V and J ends were trimmed by 6 bases and 2 bases, with 13 bases remaining between them. The CDR3 DNA is TGTGCCAGCAGGACCGGGACAAGTAACACTGAAGCTTTCTTT. It encodes CASRTGTSNTEAFF.

J is TRBJ2-7 and V is TRBV28; 9 bases line up with TRBD1. This CDR3 contains 14 residues. CDR1 and CDR2 (germline): MDHEN, SYDVKM. V shed 3 bases, J shed 5 bases, and the junction held 5 bases outside the gene matches. The CDR3 loop is CASSLGTGPHEQYF. The CDR3 DNA sequence: TGTGCCAGCAGTTTGGGGACAGGGCCCCACGAGCAGTACTTC.

This chain joins TRBV4-2 and TRBJ2-7; 7 bases map to TRBD2. Germline V gene data show CDR1 as LGHNA and CDR2 as YNFKEQ. The CDR3 is 15 amino acids. With V trimmed by 1 base and J by 7 bases, 10 bases remained unmatched. CDR3 loop: CASSQGWEGWVEQYF. The CDR3 nucleotides are TGTGCCAGCAGCCAAGGTTGGGAGGGGTGGGTAGAGCAGTACTTC.

This clonotype was picked up many times. The chain recombines TRBV7-9 with TRBJ2-3; 9 nucleotides agree with TRBD2. CDR1 is SEHNR, CDR2 FQNEAQ, per germline (reference sequence). This CDR3 contains 15 residues. V shed 4 bases and J 6 bases; nucleotides not matched to a gene: 8. This CDR3 is CASSSRSSGVDTQYF. Here the CDR3 DNA reads TGTGCCAGCAGCTCCCGTTCTAGCGGGGTTGATACGCAGTATTTT.

This chain joins TRBV15 and TRBJ2-1; 9 nucleotides agree with TRBD2. Germline CDR1 is LNHNV and CDR2 is YYDKDF (reference sequence). This CDR3 region has 16 residues. The V segment lost 5 bases and the J segment 7 bases; nucleotides outside the gene matches: 12. As DNA, the CDR3 is TGTGCCACCAGCTTCAGCGGGGGGCCCGATAGGAATGAGCAGTTCTTC. Translation: CATSFSGGPDRNEQFF.

The chain has TRBV7-2 and TRBJ1-1; D is undetermined. Germline assignment: CDR1 SGHTA and CDR2 FQGNSA. The CDR3 sequence is 13 residues long. Between the trimmed V and J ends, which lost 1 base and 3 bases, there was a span of 6 bases. CDR3 sequence (DNA): TGTGCCAGCAGCTTAGTTCAGGACACTGAAGCTTTCTTT. It is translated as CASSLVQDTEAFF.

This chain joins TRBV25-1 and TRBJ1-1, with D perhaps matching TRBD1 (6 bases). V was shortened by 6 bases and J by 4 bases, with 15 bases between the two germline ends. This CDR3 is built from 14 residues. Germline V gene lookup returns CDR1 MGHDK and CDR2 SYGVNS. The CDR3 sequence: CASSLLEGGTEAFF. Written as DNA, the CDR3 is TGTGCCAGCAGCTTACTGGAGGGGGGCACTGAAGCTTTCTTT.

This chain uses TRBV6-2 or TRBV6-3 with TRBJ2-3; D call uncertain. This CDR3 is built from 15 residues. CDR1 and CDR2 (germline): MNHEY, SVGEGT. The V end was cut by 0 bases, the J end by 5 bases, with 12 bases between. CDR3 amino acids: CASSYSTLFKDTQYF. The CDR3, as DNA: TGTGCCAGCAGTTACTCCACTCTTTTCAAAGATACGCAGTATTTT.

V gene TRBV5-1 combines with J gene TRBJ2-1; the match to TRBD2 covers 13 bases. There are 16 residues in the CDR3. Germline assignment: CDR1 SGHRS and CDR2 YFSETQ. The ends lost 3 bases at V and 10 bases at J; junction bases unmatched: 10. CDR3 amino acids: CASSSRTSGGLVEQFF. DNA for the CDR3: TGCGCCAGCAGCTCCCGGACTAGCGGGGGTCTTGTGGAGCAGTTCTTC.

V usage is TRBV14 and J usage is TRBJ2-7; D is perhaps TRBD1 (5 bases). The germline V gene encodes CDR1 SGHDN and CDR2 FVKESK. The CDR3 has 17 amino acids. V lost 0 bases to trimming and J lost 0 bases, with 15 bases between them. The CDR3 is CASSQDSFGRASYEQYF. CDR3 sequence (DNA): TGTGCCAGCAGCCAAGATAGTTTCGGCAGGGCCTCCTACGAGCAGTACTTC. The variable domain in full, with the rest retrieved from reference TRBV14 and TRBJ2-7, is EAGVTQFPSHSVIEKGQTVTLRCDPISGHDNLYWYRRVMGKEIKFLLHFVKESKQDESGMPNNRFLAERTGGTYSTLKVQPAELEDSGVYFCASSQDSFGRASYEQYFGPGTRLTVT.

V and J are TRBV6-6 and TRBJ2-1; D could derive from TRBD1 or TRBD2 (5 bases each). Germline V gene lookup returns CDR1 MNHNY and CDR2 SVGAGI (reference sequence). The length of the CDR3 is 14 residues. V lost 2 bases, J lost 5 bases, and 10 bases lay in between. The CDR3 region has the DNA TGTGCCAGCAGTTACGCCGGGGCCAACAATGAGCAGTTCTTC. It codes for CASSYAGANNEQFF.

The chain is built from TRBV2 and TRBJ1-6; no clear D gene. Germline values: CDR1 SNHLY, CDR2 FYNNEI. Trimming shortened V by 7 bases and J by 0 bases, and 13 bases separated the two germline ends. There are 16 residues in the CDR3. The CDR3 protein is CASTSSRSSYNSPLHF. CDR3 in DNA: TGTGCCAGCACCTCATCTCGGAGCTCCTATAATTCACCCCTCCACTTT.

The gene calls are TRBV4-2 and TRBJ1-2; D is uncertain. Per the germline V gene, CDR1 is LGHNA and CDR2 is YNFKEQ. V shed 4 bases and J shed 0 bases, with 12 bases lying between them. The CDR3 runs 15 residues. DNA of the CDR3: TGTGCCAGCAGCCTCGAACAGCTGGCTAACTATGGCTACACCTTC. Its translation is CASSLEQLANYGYTF.

This clonotype was observed once. The chain recombines TRBV6-4 with TRBJ2-4, with D possibly TRBD2 on 6 matching bases. The DNA matches TRBJ2-7 better at its end, which makes the J call doubtful. This CDR3 comprises 13 residues. Germline-derived CDR1 and CDR2 are MRHNA and SNTAGT. DNA for the CDR3: TGTGCCAGCAGCGAAAGGGAGGCCTACGAGCAGTACTTC. It yields the protein CASSEREAYEQYF.

The chain has TRBV4-2 and TRBJ2-7, with 14 bases identical to TRBD2. Looked up from germline, CDR1 is LGHNA and CDR2 is YNFKEQ. This CDR3 is 18 amino acids long. Unmatched junction bases numbered 11, after V lost 3 bases and J lost 4 bases. As DNA, the CDR3 is TGTGCCAGCAGCCACGTGACTAGCGGGGGGGCCAAAGGATACGAGCAGTACTTC. Amino acid sequence: CASSHVTSGGAKGYEQYF.